A single sample is the source of the 23 T cell receptor beta chains below, sequenced in a study of shared clonotypes between healthy human individuals. Profiling relied on immunoSEQ multiplex PCR, and the TCRdb table lists in-frame clones only, not all of them. The sample shows over a million clones, approximately 96% of them seen only once. Sequences were obtained from naive CD4+ T cells sorted from blood. Subset given: CD45RA+ positively selected. Receptors were obtained from a man aged 30 to 45 in good health.

This clone is a singleton in its sample. This chain connects TRBV5-1 to TRBJ1-2; 7 positions agree with TRBD1. V lost 4 bases, J lost 5 bases, and 8 bases stayed unmatched. Germline lookup yields CDR1 SGHRS and CDR2 YFSETQ. The CDR3 has 14 residues. In nucleotides, the CDR3 is TGCGCCAGCAGCCCGTACAGGGGAGGGTATGGCTACACCTTC. It encodes CASSPYRGGYGYTF.

This clone has a single count. Other DNA variants within this sample encode the same CDR3. J is TRBJ2-5 and V is TRBV2; 8 bases map to TRBD1. Germline loops: CDR1 SNHLY, CDR2 FYNNEI. The CDR3 is made up of 13 amino acids. Losses at the gene ends were 7 bases for V and 2 bases for J; bases not matched to a gene: 3. CDR3 sequence: CASTGTGQETQYF. CDR3 nucleotides: TGTGCCAGCACCGGGACAGGACAAGAGACCCAGTACTTC.

The chain couples TRBV2 to TRBJ2-1, with TRBD1 as a possible D gene (5 bases). This CDR3 has 15 residues. The germline CDR1 and CDR2 sequences are SNHLY and FYNNEI. The V and J ends lost 8 bases and 9 bases respectively, with 23 bases between them. The CDR3 coding sequence is TGTGCCAGCCTTAAGGACGGCTTTATGCAGGGTGAGCAGTTCTTC. This encodes CASLKDGFMQGEQFF.

Concerning this clone: This sample also contains other DNA sequences that code for the same CDR3. The chain employs TRBV28 and TRBJ2-7; D call uncertain. Germline V gene lookup returns CDR1 MDHEN and CDR2 SYDVKM. The CDR3 is made up of 12 amino acids. V was cut by 1 base and J by 4 bases, with 5 bases left in between. The DNA of the CDR3 is TGTGCCAGCAGTTTATCGGGTTACGAGCAGTACTTC. The encoded protein is CASSLSGYEQYF.

This rearrangement joins TRBV10-3 to TRBJ2-3, with a weak D call TRBD1 (5 bases). Germline CDR1 ENHRY, CDR2 SYGVKD. CDR3 length: 16 residues. V shed 11 bases and J shed 4 bases, with 25 bases lying between them. The CDR3 region has the DNA TGTGCCTCCCTCGACGGCAGGGAAGTCTCACCAGATACGCAGTATTTT. As protein: CASLDGREVSPDTQYF.

The J gene is TRBJ1-5, the V gene TRBV14; no firm D call. Germline-derived CDR1 and CDR2 are SGHDN and FVKESK. CDR3 length: 13 residues. Deletions cut 0 bases from V and 2 bases from J, with 2 bases between. Here the CDR3 reads CASSQDRNQPQHF. CDR3 DNA: TGTGCCAGCAGCCAAGACCGCAATCAGCCCCAGCATTTT.

The gene calls are TRBV4-1 and TRBJ2-5; TRBD2 is a possible D gene (5 bases). V was clipped by 4 bases and J by 4 bases, with 10 bases between them. The germline V gene has CDR1 MGHRA and CDR2 YSYEKL. The CDR3 has 13 amino acids. CDR3 in amino acids: CASSLLRAETQYF. The CDR3 nucleotides read TGCGCCAGCAGCCTTTTGAGGGCAGAGACCCAGTACTTC.

The J gene is TRBJ2-1, the V gene TRBV11-3, with TRBD2 matching 10 bases. CDR3 length: 19 residues. Trimming cost V 2 bases and J 6 bases; bases outside gene matches: 16. Germline V gene sequence: CDR1 SGHNT, CDR2 YENEEA. The CDR3 bases are TGTGCCAGCAGCTTATTTCCGGCTAGCGGGAGTCACTTGGTCAATGAGCAGTTCTTC. It translates to CASSLFPASGSHLVNEQFF.

This chain uses TRBV5-1 with TRBJ2-7; 9 bases fit TRBD2. V lost 4 bases to trimming and J lost 2 bases; unmatched junction nucleotides: 4. The CDR3 spans 14 residues. Germline CDR1 reads SGHRS; CDR2 reads YFSETQ. Written as DNA, the CDR3 is TGCGCCAGCAGCGAGGCGGGAGGGCCCTACGAGCAGTACTTC. It encodes CASSEAGGPYEQYF. The full variable domain, rest sourced from reference TRBV5-1 and TRBJ2-7, is KAGVTQTPRYLIKTRGQQVTLSCSPISGHRSVSWYQQTPGQGLQFLFEYFSETQRNKGNFPGRFSGRQFSNSRSEMNVSTLELGDSALYLCASSEAGGPYEQYFGPGTRLTVT.

The chain employs TRBV19 and TRBJ2-1, with no clear D. Germline CDR1 LNHDA, CDR2 SQIVND (reference sequence). The CDR3 covers 15 residues. Trimming took 4 bases from V and 3 from J, leaving 13 bases between them. CDR3 DNA: TGTGCCAGTAGTACCCCCCGGGCCCTCTACAATGAGCAGTTCTTC. It codes for CASSTPRALYNEQFF.

The chain uses TRBV28 and TRBJ2-5, with 9 bases fitting TRBD1. Germline CDR1 reads MDHEN; CDR2 reads SYDVKM. The CDR3 contains 15 residues. Trimming at V came to 0 bases and at J to 3 bases, leaving 2 bases not matched to a gene. For the CDR3, the DNA is TGTGCCAGCAGTTTATGGGACAGGGGAAAAGAGACCCAGTACTTC. Its protein is CASSLWDRGKETQYF.

This chain uses TRBV5-1 with TRBJ2-1; the match to TRBD2 covers 9 bases. This CDR3 contains 14 residues. V trimming: 5 bases; J trimming: 8 bases; junction bases outside the gene matches: 8. Germline CDR1 SGHRS, CDR2 YFSETQ. The CDR3 DNA reads as TGCGCCAGCAGAACCGGGACTAGCAGCTATGAGCAGTTCTTC. This translates into CASRTGTSSYEQFF.

The chain is built from TRBV18 and TRBJ2-1, with no clear D. The V end was cut by 8 bases, the J end by 3 bases, with 14 bases between. The CDR3 sequence is 14 residues long. Germline CDR1 is KGHSH and CDR2 is LQKENI. The chain's CDR3 is CASHLSAYYNEQFF. The CDR3 DNA is TGTGCCAGCCATCTATCCGCCTACTACAATGAGCAGTTCTTC. The full variable domain, in which reference TRBV18 and TRBJ2-1 provide the parts outside the CDR3, is NAGVMQNPRHLVRRRGQEARLRCSPMKGHSHVYWYRQLPEEGLKFMVYLQKENIIDESGMPKERFSAEFPKEGPSILRIQQVVRGDSAAYFCASHLSAYYNEQFFGPGTRLTVL.

This chain links TRBV5-1 with TRBJ2-5; 10 nucleotides line up with TRBD2. Trimming took 4 bases from V and 3 from J; bases not matched to a gene: 6. CDR1 SGHRS and CDR2 YFSETQ come from the germline V gene. CDR3 length: 15 residues. The CDR3: CASSGGTSVEETQYF. CDR3 nucleotides: TGCGCCAGCAGCGGCGGGACTAGCGTAGAAGAGACCCAGTACTTC.

The chain employs TRBV5-4 and TRBJ2-1; 8 positions match TRBD2. Germline CDR1 reads SGHNT; CDR2 reads YYREEE (reference sequence). The junction had 11 bases not matched to a gene; V was cut back by 4 bases and J by 5 bases. This CDR3 region has 16 residues. The CDR3 coding sequence is TGTGCCAGCAGCACCGGGGGGGGCGGGCTTAACAATGAGCAGTTCTTC. Encoded protein: CASSTGGGGLNNEQFF.

On this clone: This sample also contains other DNA sequences that code for the same CDR3. The gene calls are TRBV20-1 and TRBJ2-7; D is unclear. The CDR3 runs 11 residues. Germline CDR1 and CDR2: DFQATT and SNEGSKA (reference sequence). V was clipped by 6 bases and J by 0 bases, with 6 bases between them. The CDR3 reads CSARSSYEQYF. Here the CDR3 DNA reads TGCAGTGCCCGGAGCTCCTACGAGCAGTACTTC.

The chain combines TRBV27 with TRBJ1-2; unclear D gene. V lost 10 bases and J lost 6, with 12 bases in between. CDR3 length equals 11 residues. The germline gives CDR1 MNHEY, CDR2 SMNVEV (reference sequence). In nucleotides, the CDR3 is TGTGCCACCCTTTACCTAAATGGCTACACCTTC. As protein: CATLYLNGYTF.

The chain has TRBV7-3 and TRBJ2-2, with 8 nucleotides matching TRBD2. CDR3 length: 16 residues. The V and J ends lost 5 bases and 1 base, in that order; junction bases with no gene match: 6. The germline CDR1 and CDR2 sequences are SGHTA and FQGTGA. The DNA of the CDR3 is TGTGCCAGCAGCGGAAGCGGGGGCCAGAACACCGGGGAGCTGTTTTTT. This sequence encodes CASSGSGGQNTGELFF.

The J gene is TRBJ2-4, the V gene TRBV7-8, with TRBD1 matching 7 bases. The CDR3 is 14 amino acids. The V gene's germline CDR1 is SGHVS and CDR2 FQNEAQ. The V and J ends lost 5 bases and 4 bases, in that order; junction bases with no gene match: 5. The CDR3 reads CASSVGQPKNIQYF. The CDR3 nucleotides read TGTGCCAGCAGCGTGGGACAGCCTAAAAACATTCAGTACTTC.

This clone was seen once. This chain uses TRBV4-1 with TRBJ2-7; 8 bases are shared with TRBD1. The CDR3 covers 16 residues. After removal of 4 bases from V and 4 bases from J, the junction contained 12 bases not matched to a gene. CDR1 is MGHRA, CDR2 YSYEKL, per germline. CDR3 DNA sequence: TGCGCCAGCAGCCTAAAGGCCGGACAGGGCCCTTACGAGCAGTACTTC. Its translation: CASSLKAGQGPYEQYF.

V usage is TRBV29-1 and J usage is TRBJ1-1; D is ambiguous. V lost 4 bases and J 5 bases, leaving 14 bases between the germline ends. Looked up from germline, CDR1 is SQVTM and CDR2 is ANQGSEA. This CDR3 region has 13 residues. CDR3 amino acids: CSVGPLRRTEAFF. CDR3 nucleotide sequence: TGCAGCGTTGGACCGCTTAGAAGGACTGAAGCTTTCTTT. Filled out from reference TRBV29-1 and TRBJ1-1, the complete variable domain reads SAVISQKPSRDICQRGTSLTIQCQVDSQVTMMFWYRQQPGQSLTLIATANQGSEATYESGFVIDKFPISRPNLTFSTLTVSNMSPEDSSIYLCSVGPLRRTEAFFGQGTRLTVV.

This clone was found once. The sample has other DNA sequences that encode this CDR3 too. The V gene is TRBV4-3, the J gene TRBJ2-7; 12 nucleotides line up with TRBD2. This CDR3 comprises 15 residues. CDR1 LGHNA and CDR2 YSLEER come from the germline V gene. V shed 1 base and J 2 bases; nucleotides not matched to a gene: 0. CDR3 DNA sequence: TGCGCCAGCAGCCAAGGACTAGCGGGGGCCTACGAGCAGTACTTC. Translating it yields CASSQGLAGAYEQYF.

The rearrangement links TRBV5-1 to TRBJ2-7; the match to TRBD2 covers 10 bases. The CDR3 has 15 amino acids. Germline-derived CDR1 and CDR2 are SGHRS and YFSETQ. V lost 0 bases, J lost 3 bases, and 3 bases stayed unmatched. The CDR3: CASSLVSSGSYEQYF. CDR3 DNA sequence: TGCGCCAGCAGCTTGGTCTCTAGCGGGAGCTACGAGCAGTACTTC. The full variable domain, its missing parts supplied by reference TRBV5-1 and TRBJ2-7, is KAGVTQTPRYLIKTRGQQVTLSCSPISGHRSVSWYQQTPGQGLQFLFEYFSETQRNKGNFPGRFSGRQFSNSRSEMNVSTLELGDSALYLCASSLVSSGSYEQYFGPGTRLTVT.